These 16 T cell receptor beta chains originate from one sample sequenced in a study of blood T cell repertoires in COVID-19. Assay: immunoSEQ multiplex PCR; the TCRdb copy retains only in-frame clones and omits some. The table records around 700,000 clones, 80% to 90% of them present only once. The sample comprised peripheral blood. The receptors originated from a woman aged 18-29 years with acute or convalescent COVID-19.

The CDR3 loop is CASSSDRANTEAFF. CDR3 DNA: TGTGCCAGCAGCTCGGACAGGGCAAACACTGAAGCTTTCTTT. V and J are TRBV7-9 and TRBJ1-1; TRBD1 matches 8 bases. There are 14 residues in the CDR3. The germline V gene encodes CDR1 SEHNR and CDR2 FQNEAQ (reference sequence). With V trimmed by 4 bases and J by 2 bases, 3 bases remained unmatched.

The chain links TRBV4-3 to TRBJ1-1, with TRBD1 matching 8 bases. The CDR3 covers 15 residues. Germline V lookup: CDR1 LGHNA, CDR2 YSLEER. The V and J ends lost 1 base and 4 bases, in that order; junction bases with no gene match: 5. Written as DNA, the CDR3 is TGCGCCAGCAGCCAAGTTAGGACAGGGCCCACTGAAGCTTTCTTT. This gives the protein CASSQVRTGPTEAFF.

This chain connects TRBV5-1 to TRBJ1-2, with 10 bases lining up with TRBD1. Germline values: CDR1 SGHRS, CDR2 YFSETQ. Trimming at V came to 5 bases and at J to 6 bases, leaving 10 bases not matched to a gene. The CDR3 runs 15 residues. For the CDR3, the DNA is TGCGCCAGCAGGCGAAGGACAGGGGGACTGGATGGCTACACCTTC. Its translation is CASRRRTGGLDGYTF.

The chain is built from TRBV28 and TRBJ1-1; D is uncertain. The CDR3 contains 16 residues. Germline CDR1 is MDHEN and CDR2 is SYDVKM. V was trimmed by 8 bases and J by 2 bases, leaving 21 bases between them. The CDR3 sequence: CASAWVSARINTEAFF. As DNA, the CDR3 is TGTGCCAGCGCTTGGGTCTCGGCGAGGATAAACACTGAAGCTTTCTTT.

The CDR3 DNA follows: TGCAGCGTTGAAGATCGGAGTTACCCCACAGATACGCAGTATTTT. This gives the protein CSVEDRSYPTDTQYF. The chain is built from TRBV29-1 and TRBJ2-3; no firm D call. The germline CDR1 and CDR2 sequences are SQVTM and ANQGSEA. Trimming removed 0 bases from V and 2 bases from J, with 12 bases in between. The CDR3 runs 15 residues.

The V and J genes are TRBV4-3 and TRBJ2-2; D perhaps matches TRBD1 (5 bases). Trimming shortened V by 0 bases and J by 3 bases, and 11 bases separated the two germline ends. The CDR3 is made up of 16 amino acids. The germline gives CDR1 LGHNA, CDR2 YSLEER. For the CDR3, the DNA is TGCGCCAGCAGCCAAGATAGAGACAGACACACCGGGGAGCTGTTTTTT. Amino acid sequence: CASSQDRDRHTGELFF.

The chain combines TRBV9 with TRBJ1-4, with 8 bases lining up with TRBD1. V shed 2 bases and J 8 bases; nucleotides not matched to a gene: 8. Germline-derived CDR1 and CDR2 are SGDLS and YYNGEE. CDR3 length: 15 residues. The chain's CDR3 is CASSVETGAREKLFF. The CDR3 DNA is TGTGCCAGCAGCGTGGAGACAGGGGCGAGGGAAAAACTGTTTTTT.

The chain is built from TRBV6-5 and TRBJ2-7; D perhaps matches TRBD1 (6 bases). Germline assignment: CDR1 MNHEY and CDR2 SVGAGI. The germline V and J ends were trimmed by 3 bases and 1 base, with 13 bases remaining between them. The length of the CDR3 is 15 residues. The CDR3 nucleotides read TGTGCCAGCAGTTATTCCTGGACAGCATCCTACGAGCAGTACTTC. Protein product: CASSYSWTASYEQYF.

The J gene is TRBJ2-2, the V gene TRBV11-2, with 9 positions matching TRBD1. Trimming took 5 bases from V and 8 from J; bases not matched to a gene: 9. Germline lookup yields CDR1 SGHAT and CDR2 FQNNGV. This CDR3 comprises 15 residues. The DNA for the CDR3 is TGTGCCAGCAGCCACCCGGGACAGGGAAGGGGGGAGCTGTTTTTT. Amino acid sequence: CASSHPGQGRGELFF.

In the case of this clone: This sample also contains other DNA sequences that code for the same CDR3. The CDR3 sequence: CAWSVQTNTEAFF. The CDR3 DNA reads TGTGCCTGGAGTGTACAGACCAACACTGAAGCTTTCTTT. The chain links TRBV30 to TRBJ1-1; D gene unclear. This CDR3 contains 13 residues. Between the trimmed V and J ends, which lost 0 bases and 2 bases, there was a span of 7 bases. Per germline, CDR1 GTSNPN and CDR2 SVGIG (reference sequence). The whole variable domain, remainder taken from reference TRBV30 and TRBJ1-1, is SQTIHQWPATLVQPVGSPLSLECTVEGTSNPNLYWYRQAAGRGLQLLFYSVGIGQISSEVPQNLSASRPQDRQFILSSKKLLLSDSGFYLCAWSVQTNTEAFFGQGTRLTVV.

The chain has TRBV4-1 and TRBJ1-4; D may be TRBD1 (6 bases). This CDR3 has 14 residues. From germline, CDR1 is MGHRA and CDR2 YSYEKL. V lost 4 bases and J 8 bases, leaving 14 bases between the germline ends. The CDR3 reads CASSLWDTEEKLFF. The CDR3 nucleotides read TGCGCCAGCAGCCTTTGGGACACTGAGGAAAAACTGTTTTTT.

The chain combines TRBV6-4 with TRBJ1-2; a possible D gene is TRBD1 (5 bases). The CDR3 runs 15 residues. In germline, CDR1 is MRHNA, CDR2 SNTAGT. The ends were cut back, 0 bases at V and 7 bases at J, with 15 bases in the middle. CDR3 nucleotides: TGTGCCAGCAGTGACTCGGCAGATGGGGCCGGTGGCTACACCTTC. Protein product: CASSDSADGAGGYTF.

This chain links TRBV6-5 with TRBJ2-7; 7 bases are a match to TRBD1. Germline assignment: CDR1 MNHEY and CDR2 SVGAGI. There are 16 residues in the CDR3. Unmatched junction bases numbered 11, after V lost 0 bases and J lost 6 bases. The CDR3 DNA is TGTGCCAGCAGTTACTCGAAGGGGGCTTCATCGGCCGAGCAGTACTTC. Amino acid sequence: CASSYSKGASSAEQYF.

The rearrangement uses TRBV9 and TRBJ1-3, with D perhaps matching TRBD1 (6 bases). V was trimmed by 0 bases and J by 3 bases, leaving 16 bases between them. The CDR3 runs to 17 residues. Germline lookup yields CDR1 SGDLS and CDR2 YYNGEE. The CDR3 DNA sequence: TGTGCCAGCAGCGTAGCGGGGGGGGCCTTTGGTGGAAACACCATATATTTT. This sequence encodes CASSVAGGAFGGNTIYF. The whole variable domain, filled in from reference TRBV9 and TRBJ1-3, reads DSGVTQTPKHLITATGQRVTLRCSPRSGDLSVYWYQQSLDQGLQFLIQYYNGEERAKGNILERFSAQQFPDLHSELNLSSLELGDSALYFCASSVAGGAFGGNTIYFGEGSWLTVV.

The sample holds one count of this clone. The rearrangement joins TRBV7-8 to TRBJ1-6, with a weak D call TRBD1 (6 bases). V gave up 1 base and J gave up 9 bases, with 7 bases separating them. The V gene's germline CDR1 is SGHVS and CDR2 FQNEAQ. The CDR3 covers 13 residues. The CDR3 here is CASSLGQASPLHF. Written as DNA, the CDR3 is TGTGCCAGCAGCTTAGGACAGGCTTCACCCCTCCACTTT.

This clone has more than one count but fewer than ten. The genes are TRBV7-6 and TRBJ2-7, with D possibly matching TRBD2 (5 bases). The CDR3 is 14 amino acids. Trimming pared 1 base from V and 5 bases from J, leaving 12 bases between. Germline V gene sequence: CDR1 SGHVS, CDR2 FNYEAQ. DNA for the CDR3: TGTGCCAGCAGCTTAGTTGGCCACGGGGACGAGCAGTACTTC. Translating gives CASSLVGHGDEQYF.